Each of the 15 T cell receptor beta chains below was sequenced from the same sample in a study of T cells in women clearing cervical HPV infection. Measured with immunoSEQ multiplex PCR; TCRdb has only the in-frame clones, and not every one. This sample lists some 40,000 clones; its ten largest clones have roughly 6%. The sequencing input was blood buffy coat. The receptors stem from a woman between 18 and 70 years old with a cervical HPV16 infection that either progressed to CIN3+ or cleared (not recorded which).

CDR3 DNA, as far as it was read: TGTGCCAGCGCCACTCCCGGGAGGGGAGAGACG. Translated: CASATPGRGET. The whole CDR3 reads CASATPGRGETQYF. The V and J genes are TRBV2 and TRBJ2-3, with 8 bases that match TRBD2. The read terminates 3 residues ahead of where the CDR3 ends, so the germline J gene completes it. Germline values: CDR1 SNHLY, CDR2 FYNNEI. This CDR3 is 14 amino acids long.

Worth noting for this clone: The sequence runs out 3 residues before the end of the CDR3; the remainder is reconstructed from the germline J gene. V is TRBV7-2 and J is TRBJ1-2, with a tentative D call TRBD1 (6 bases). The CDR3 spans 13 residues. Germline lookup yields CDR1 SGHTA and CDR2 FQGNSA. CDR3 DNA (partial): TGTGCCAGCAGCGCTTACAGGGCCAACGAC. Protein sequence: CASSAYRAND. The full-length CDR3 reads as CASSAYRANDYTF.

The CDR3 sequence: CSATRTDIYGYTF. The CDR3 DNA, read in part, is TGCAGTGCTACCCGGACTGATATCTATGGC. The rearrangement joins TRBV20-1 to TRBJ1-2; unclear D gene. The missing CDR3 end, 3 residues past where the read stops, is filled in from the germline J gene. There are 13 residues in the CDR3. V lost 4 bases, J lost 4 bases, and 13 bases lay in between. CDR1 is DFQATT and CDR2 is SNEGSKA in the germline V gene (reference sequence).

Concerning this clone itself: The sequence runs out 3 residues before the end of the CDR3; the remainder is reconstructed from the germline J gene. The chain recombines TRBV28 with TRBJ1-6, with 8 bases aligning to TRBD1. Germline CDR1 is MDHEN and CDR2 is SYDVKM. The CDR3 covers 15 residues. The trim removed 6 bases at V and 7 bases at J, leaving 8 bases unmatched. The part of the CDR3 DNA that was read is TGTGCCAGCAGGCCCTGGACAGGGCCGAATTCACCC. Its protein product is CASRPWTGPNSP. The complete CDR3 sequence is CASRPWTGPNSPLHF.

A remark on this clone: The read gets to within 3 residues of the CDR3 end, and the germline J gene fills in the rest. The rearrangement links TRBV5-4 to TRBJ2-5; maybe TRBD1 (5 bases). CDR3 length: 15 residues. V lost 3 bases and J lost 5, with 17 bases in between. Germline-derived CDR1 and CDR2 are SGHNT and YYREEE (reference sequence). This chain's CDR3 is CASSYTGPETETQYF. The DNA read from the CDR3 is TGTGCCAGCAGCTACACAGGCCCCGAGACGGAGACC.

A note on this clone: The read terminates 3 residues ahead of where the CDR3 ends, so the germline J gene completes it. The chain employs TRBV6-1 and TRBJ1-1, with D tentatively TRBD1 (5 bases). The CDR3 consists of 13 residues. In germline, CDR1 is MNHNS, CDR2 SASEGT. This CDR3 is CASSAEGNREAFF. The CDR3 DNA, read in part, is TGTGCCAGCAGTGCTGAGGGGAATAGGGAA.

About this clone itself: Read data end 3 residues before the CDR3 end; the end is taken from the germline J gene. This chain links TRBV7-2 with TRBJ2-1; 7 positions match TRBD1. V lost 4 bases, J lost 6 bases, and 3 bases stayed unmatched. The CDR3 totals 13 residues. CDR1 and CDR2 (germline): SGHTA, FQGNSA. The sequenced part of the CDR3 DNA is TGTGCCAGCAGCTACCGACAGGGCAATGAG. Translated, it gives CASSYRQGNE. The full CDR3 protein reads CASSYRQGNEQFF.

Comment on this clone: The CDR3 end lies 3 residues beyond the end of the read and is filled in from the germline J gene. This chain connects TRBV30 to TRBJ2-3; D not resolved. CDR1 GTSNPN and CDR2 SVGIG come from the germline V gene (reference sequence). The CDR3 is 14 residues long. V was cut by 3 bases and J by 1 base, with 11 bases left in between. CDR3 sequence: CAWSKQSGTDTQYF. CDR3 DNA, as far as it was read: TGTGCCTGGAGCAAACAGTCGGGCACAGATACG.

About this clone itself: The observed sequence ends 3 residues before the CDR3 terminus, with the missing tail filled in from the germline J gene. The V gene is TRBV28, the J gene TRBJ2-7; D may be TRBD2 (5 bases). This CDR3 contains 13 residues. Trimming shortened V by 4 bases and J by 0 bases, and 7 bases separated the two germline ends. Germline values: CDR1 MDHEN, CDR2 SYDVKM. The CDR3 reads CASSSGVSYEQYF. Partial CDR3 DNA: TGTGCCAGCAGTTCCGGGGTCTCCTACGAG.

A note on this clone: Coverage ceases 3 residues before the CDR3 finishes, and the germline J gene fills in the end. V gene TRBV7-9 combines with J gene TRBJ2-3, with D unresolved. The CDR3 runs 12 residues. V was clipped by 4 bases and J by 2 bases, with 4 bases between them. CDR1 and CDR2 (germline): SEHNR, FQNEAQ (reference sequence). The CDR3 sequence is CASSYYTDTQYF. The CDR3 DNA, read in part, is TGTGCCAGCAGCTATTACACAGATACG.

In the case of this clone: The read terminates 3 residues before the CDR3 end, so the remaining end is supplied by the germline J gene. This chain joins TRBV7-2 and TRBJ1-1; D ambiguous. CDR1 is SGHTA, CDR2 FQGNSA, per germline. The CDR3 contains 15 residues. The CDR3 loop reads CASSLATSGTDTAFF. Partial CDR3 DNA: TGTGCCAGCAGCTTAGCGACTAGCGGCACAGATACG.

Of note for this clone: The read falls 3 residues short of the CDR3 end, and the missing part is taken from the germline J gene. The chain joins TRBV19 to TRBJ2-2, with 10 bases matching TRBD2. The CDR3 runs to 16 residues. Trimming cost V 6 bases and J 5 bases; bases outside gene matches: 9. CDR1 LNHDA and CDR2 SQIVND come from the germline V gene (reference sequence). The covered CDR3 bases are TGTGCCAGTAGGCGGGGGGGTAGCGGGAGGACCGGGGAG. It is translated as CASRRGGSGRTGE. The full CDR3 protein reads CASRRGGSGRTGELFF.

Concerning this clone: The read comes to an end 3 residues before the CDR3 does, leaving the germline J gene to fill in the end. The chain joins TRBV6-2 or TRBV6-3 to TRBJ1-5, with 11 bases aligning to TRBD1. Germline trimming cut 4 bases from V and 3 bases from J; bases unmatched to any gene: 5. The CDR3 is 16 residues long. Per the germline V gene, CDR1 is MNHEY and CDR2 is SVGEGT. CDR3: CASSSRTGGLNQPQHF. The covered CDR3 bases are TGTGCCAGCAGTTCCCGGACAGGGGGCCTCAATCAGCCC.

The CDR3 reads CSARVPGANVLFF. CDR3 DNA (partial): TGCAGCGCCCGGGTCCCTGGGGCCAACGTG. The chain links TRBV29-1 to TRBJ2-2, with D perhaps matching TRBD1 (5 bases). From the germline J gene comes the end of the CDR3, since the read stops 3 residues before it. This CDR3 is built from 13 residues. The germline V gene has CDR1 SQVTM and CDR2 ANQGSEA.

Turning to this clone: The sequence runs out 3 residues before the end of the CDR3; the remainder is reconstructed from the germline J gene. This rearrangement joins TRBV7-2 to TRBJ1-1; D remains unclear. The CDR3 runs 13 residues. V lost 5 bases and J 1 base, leaving 8 bases between the germline ends. Germline lookup yields CDR1 SGHTA and CDR2 FQGNSA. CDR3 DNA (partial): TGTGCCAGCAGCCTCGGTCGGAACACTGAA. Encoded protein: CASSLGRNTE. The CDR3 in its entirety is CASSLGRNTEAFF.